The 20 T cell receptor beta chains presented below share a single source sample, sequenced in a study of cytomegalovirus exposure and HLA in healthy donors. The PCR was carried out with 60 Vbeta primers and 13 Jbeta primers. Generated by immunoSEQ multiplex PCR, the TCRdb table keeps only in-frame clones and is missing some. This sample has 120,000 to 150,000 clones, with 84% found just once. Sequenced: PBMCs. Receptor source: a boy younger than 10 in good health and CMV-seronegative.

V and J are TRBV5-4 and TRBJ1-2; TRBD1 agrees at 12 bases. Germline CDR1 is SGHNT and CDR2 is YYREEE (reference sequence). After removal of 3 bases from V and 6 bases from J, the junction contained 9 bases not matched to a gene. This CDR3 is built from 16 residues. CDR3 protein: CASSYDGTGGADGYTF. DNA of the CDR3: TGTGCCAGCAGCTATGATGGGACAGGGGGCGCGGATGGCTACACCTTC.

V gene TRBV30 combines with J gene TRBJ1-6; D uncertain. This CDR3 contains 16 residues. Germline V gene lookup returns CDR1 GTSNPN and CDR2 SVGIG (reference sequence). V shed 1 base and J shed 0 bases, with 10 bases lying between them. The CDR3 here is CAWSDDLSSYNSPLHF. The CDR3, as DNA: TGTGCCTGGAGTGACGACTTGAGCTCCTATAATTCACCCCTCCACTTT. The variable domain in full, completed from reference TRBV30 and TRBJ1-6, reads SQTIHQWPATLVQPVGSPLSLECTVEGTSNPNLYWYRQAAGRGLQLLFYSVGIGQISSEVPQNLSASRPQDRQFILSSKKLLLSDSGFYLCAWSDDLSSYNSPLHFGNGTRLTVT.

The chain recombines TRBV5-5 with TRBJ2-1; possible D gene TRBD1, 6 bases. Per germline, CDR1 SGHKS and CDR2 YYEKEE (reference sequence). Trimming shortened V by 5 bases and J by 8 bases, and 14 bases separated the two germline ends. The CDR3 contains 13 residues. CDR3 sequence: CASRSQGRDEQFF. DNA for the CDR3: TGTGCCAGCAGATCACAGGGACGGGATGAGCAGTTCTTC.

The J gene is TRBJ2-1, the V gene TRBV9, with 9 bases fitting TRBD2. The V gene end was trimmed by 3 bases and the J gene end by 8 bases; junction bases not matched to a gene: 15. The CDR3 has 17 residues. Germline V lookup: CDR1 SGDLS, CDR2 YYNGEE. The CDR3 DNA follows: TGTGCCAGCAGCGCCGCCCCCGGGACTAGCTTCATTGATGAGCAGTTCTTC. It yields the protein CASSAAPGTSFIDEQFF.

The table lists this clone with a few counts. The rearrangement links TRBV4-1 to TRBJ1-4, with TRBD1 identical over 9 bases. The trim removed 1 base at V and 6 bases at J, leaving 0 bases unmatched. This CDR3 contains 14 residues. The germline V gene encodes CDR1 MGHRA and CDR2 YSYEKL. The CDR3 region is CASSQGQGDEKLFF. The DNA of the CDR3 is TGCGCCAGCAGCCAAGGACAGGGGGATGAAAAACTGTTTTTT.

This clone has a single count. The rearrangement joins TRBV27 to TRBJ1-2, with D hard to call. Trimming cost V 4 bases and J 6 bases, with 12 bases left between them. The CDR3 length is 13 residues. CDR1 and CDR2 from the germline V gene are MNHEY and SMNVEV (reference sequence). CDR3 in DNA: TGTGCCAGCAGTTCATTCAGGAGGAATGGCTACACCTTC. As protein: CASSSFRRNGYTF.

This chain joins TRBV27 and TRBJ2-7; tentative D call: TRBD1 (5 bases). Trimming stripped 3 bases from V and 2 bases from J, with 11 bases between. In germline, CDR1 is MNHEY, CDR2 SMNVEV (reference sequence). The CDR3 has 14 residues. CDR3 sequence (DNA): TGTGCCAGCAGTTTTATAGACAGAACCTACGAGCAGTACTTC. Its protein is CASSFIDRTYEQYF.

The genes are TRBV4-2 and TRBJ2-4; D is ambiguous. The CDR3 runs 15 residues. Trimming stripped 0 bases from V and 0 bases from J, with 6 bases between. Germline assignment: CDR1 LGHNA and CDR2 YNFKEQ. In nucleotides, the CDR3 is TGTGCCAGCAGCCAAGATCAGAAAGCCAAAAACATTCAGTACTTC. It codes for CASSQDQKAKNIQYF.

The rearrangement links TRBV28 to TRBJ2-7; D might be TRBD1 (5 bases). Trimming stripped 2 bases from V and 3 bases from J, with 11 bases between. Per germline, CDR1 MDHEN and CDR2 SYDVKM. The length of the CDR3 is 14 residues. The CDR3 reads CASSLISGNYEQYF. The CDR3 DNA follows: TGTGCCAGCAGTTTAATCTCAGGGAACTACGAGCAGTACTTC.

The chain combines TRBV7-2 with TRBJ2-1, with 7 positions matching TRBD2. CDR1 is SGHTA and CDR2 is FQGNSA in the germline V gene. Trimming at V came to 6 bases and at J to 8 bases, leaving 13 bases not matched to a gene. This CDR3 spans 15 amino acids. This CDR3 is CASRGGRDYVDEQFF. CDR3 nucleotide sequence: TGTGCCAGCAGGGGGGGGAGGGACTATGTCGATGAGCAGTTCTTC.

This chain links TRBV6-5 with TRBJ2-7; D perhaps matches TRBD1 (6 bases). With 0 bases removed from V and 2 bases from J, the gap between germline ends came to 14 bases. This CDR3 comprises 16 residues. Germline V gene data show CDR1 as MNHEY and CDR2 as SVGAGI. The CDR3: CASSYSRTGTTYEQYF. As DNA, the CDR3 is TGTGCCAGCAGTTACTCGCGAACAGGGACCACCTACGAGCAGTACTTC.

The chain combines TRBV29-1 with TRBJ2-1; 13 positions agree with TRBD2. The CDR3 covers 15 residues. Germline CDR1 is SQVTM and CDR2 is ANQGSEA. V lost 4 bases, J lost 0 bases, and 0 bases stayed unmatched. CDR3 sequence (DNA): TGCAGCGTTGGGACTAGCGGGAGCTCCTACAATGAGCAGTTCTTC. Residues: CSVGTSGSSYNEQFF.

The CDR3 loop reads CASSTRGTSQGNEQFF. CDR3 sequence (DNA): TGTGCCAGCAGCACGCGCGGGACTAGTCAGGGTAATGAGCAGTTCTTC. The chain links TRBV7-2 to TRBJ2-1, with TRBD2 identical over 8 bases. Trimming took 5 bases from V and 7 from J; bases not matched to a gene: 13. Germline V gene data show CDR1 as SGHTA and CDR2 as FQGNSA. The CDR3 has 16 amino acids.

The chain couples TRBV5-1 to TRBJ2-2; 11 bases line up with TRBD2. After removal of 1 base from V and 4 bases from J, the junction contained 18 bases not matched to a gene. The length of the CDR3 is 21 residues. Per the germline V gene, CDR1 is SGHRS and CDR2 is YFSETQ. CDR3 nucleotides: TGCGCCAGCAGCTTGATATTACGGGGGACTAGCGGCTCGATTTTCACCGGGGAGCTGTTTTTT. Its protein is CASSLILRGTSGSIFTGELFF.

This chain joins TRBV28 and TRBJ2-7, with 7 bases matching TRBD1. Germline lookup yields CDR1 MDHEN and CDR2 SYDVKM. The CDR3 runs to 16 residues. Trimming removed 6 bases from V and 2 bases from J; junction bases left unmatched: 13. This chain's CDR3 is CASSWYAGDSTYEQYF. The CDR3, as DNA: TGTGCCAGCAGCTGGTACGCAGGGGACAGTACCTACGAGCAGTACTTC.

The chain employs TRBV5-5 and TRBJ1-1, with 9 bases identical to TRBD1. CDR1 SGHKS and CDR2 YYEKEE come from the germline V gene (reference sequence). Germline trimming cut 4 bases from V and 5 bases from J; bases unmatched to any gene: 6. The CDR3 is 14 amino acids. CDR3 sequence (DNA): TGTGCCAGCAGCCTCGGGACAGGGCGGACTGAAGCTTTCTTT. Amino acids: CASSLGTGRTEAFF.

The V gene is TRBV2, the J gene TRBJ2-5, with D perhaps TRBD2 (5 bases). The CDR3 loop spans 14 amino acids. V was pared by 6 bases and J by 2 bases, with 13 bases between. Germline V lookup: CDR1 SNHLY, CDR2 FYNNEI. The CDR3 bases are TGTGCCAGCAGACGAGGGCAGCGACAAGAGACCCAGTACTTC. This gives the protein CASRRGQRQETQYF. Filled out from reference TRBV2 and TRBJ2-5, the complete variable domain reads EPEVTQTPSHQVTQMGQEVILRCVPISNHLYFYWYRQILGQKVEFLVSFYNNEISEKSEIFDDQFSVERPDGSNFTLKIRSTKLEDSAMYFCASRRGQRQETQYFGPGTRLLVL.

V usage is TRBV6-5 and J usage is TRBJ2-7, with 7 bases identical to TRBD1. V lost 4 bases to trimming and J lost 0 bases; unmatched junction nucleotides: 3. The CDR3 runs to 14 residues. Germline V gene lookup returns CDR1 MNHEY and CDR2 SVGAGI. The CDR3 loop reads CASSFDRDSYEQYF. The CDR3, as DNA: TGTGCCAGCAGTTTCGACAGGGACTCCTACGAGCAGTACTTC.

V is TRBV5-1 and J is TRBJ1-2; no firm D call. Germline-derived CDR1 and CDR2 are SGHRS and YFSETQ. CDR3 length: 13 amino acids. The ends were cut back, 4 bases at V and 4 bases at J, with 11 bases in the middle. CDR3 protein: CASSLDGVYGYTF. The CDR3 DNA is TGCGCCAGCAGCCTGGACGGAGTCTATGGCTACACCTTC.

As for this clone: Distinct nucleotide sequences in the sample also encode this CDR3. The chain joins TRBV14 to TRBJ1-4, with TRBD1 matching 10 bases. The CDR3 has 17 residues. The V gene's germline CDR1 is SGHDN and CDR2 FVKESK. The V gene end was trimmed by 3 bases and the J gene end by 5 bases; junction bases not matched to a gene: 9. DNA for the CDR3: TGTGCCAGCAGCCATGGGGACAGGGGATGGTCCAATGAAAAACTGTTTTTT. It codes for CASSHGDRGWSNEKLFF.